This T cell receptor (beta chain) derives from a study of OX40 agonist ivuxolimab in advanced cancers. Across the study: Partial responses occurred in three patients (one hepatocellular carcinoma, two cutaneous melanoma).

Method: immunoSEQ multiplex PCR; TCRdb's copy keeps in-frame clones and lacks some. Seen here are about 78,000 clones, around nine tenths observed once, and the top ten hold just under 0.25%. This clone is a singleton in its sample. Its antigen is unidentified. Findings and limits, study-wide: Relatively little clonal expansion, among the lowest observed, appeared in partial responders at 0.1-3.0 mg/kg. Clonal expansion from baseline to week 6 occurred in both CD4+ and CD8+ T cells. There were, on average, more expanded clones in CD8+ T cells than in CD4+.

The sequenced sample was CD4+ or CD8+ T cells sorted from blood, obtained in a trial of the OX40 agonist ivuxolimab. The source is an adult with an advanced solid tumor such as melanoma, head and neck, liver or kidney cancer.

This CDR3 is CASSLTRTVYGSGANVLTF. The CDR3 nucleotides read TGCGCCAGCAGCCTAACCCGGACAGTCTACGGATCTGGGGCCAACGTCCTGACTTTC. The J gene is TRBJ2-6, the V gene TRBV4-3, with D maybe TRBD1 (6 bases). Trimming stripped 4 bases from V and 1 base from J, with 20 bases between. Germline V CDR1 and CDR2: LGHNA, YSLEER. This CDR3 comprises 19 residues.